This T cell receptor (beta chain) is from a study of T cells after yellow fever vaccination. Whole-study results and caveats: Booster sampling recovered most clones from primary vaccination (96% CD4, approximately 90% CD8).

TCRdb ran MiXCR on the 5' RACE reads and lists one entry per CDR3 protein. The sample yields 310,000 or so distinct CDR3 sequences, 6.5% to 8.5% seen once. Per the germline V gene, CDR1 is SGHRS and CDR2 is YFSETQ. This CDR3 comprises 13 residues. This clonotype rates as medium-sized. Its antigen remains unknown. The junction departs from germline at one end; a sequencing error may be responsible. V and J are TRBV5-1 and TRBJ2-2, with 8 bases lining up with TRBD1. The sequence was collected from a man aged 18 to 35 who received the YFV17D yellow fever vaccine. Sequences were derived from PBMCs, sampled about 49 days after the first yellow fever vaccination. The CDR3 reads CASSDRGTGELFF. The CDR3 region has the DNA TGTGCCAGCAGTGACAGGGGCACCGGGGAGCTGTTTTTT.